This is a list of T cell receptor beta chains from one sample in a study of T cell repertoires in cytomegalovirus infection. Their antigen targets remain unknown. TCRdb processed the reads anew with MiXCR; each CDR3 protein has one entry. The sample carries 80,000 or so distinct CDR3 sequences, about 37% recorded once. Specimen: CD8+ T cells from cultured PBMCs, collected from culture after CMV antigen stimulation. The origin of the receptors is a human donor in good health (CMV status not recorded). Some clones in this sample may be carry-over from other donors' samples. CDR3s include the opening cysteine and the closing phenylalanine or tryptophan. The order of the fields is V gene, J gene, clone size, D gene, CDR3 protein, CDR3 DNA. D genes are given only for firm matches. Rows may omit the clone size; those that give it use once, few, many or a size class.

v_call: TRBV7-6; j_call: TRBJ1-4; clone_size: -; d_call: -; cdr3_aa: CASSPGLLNEKLFF; cdr3_nt: TGTGCCAGCAGTCCGGGCCTTCTTAATGAAAAACTGTTTTTT
v_call: TRBV7-2; j_call: TRBJ1-6; clone_size: -; d_call: -; cdr3_aa: CASSSAVVFHSPLHF; cdr3_nt: TGTGCCAGCAGCTCGGCAGTCGTCTTTCATTCACCCCTCCACTTT
v_call: TRBV5-1; j_call: TRBJ1-1; clone_size: -; d_call: -; cdr3_aa: CASSLSTGNTEAFF; cdr3_nt: TGCGCCAGCAGCTTGTCGACAGGGAACACTGAAGCTTTCTTT
v_call: TRBV12-3/TRBV12-4; j_call: TRBJ1-5; clone_size: few; d_call: -; cdr3_aa: CASSPGVGVQPQHF; cdr3_nt: TGTGCCAGCAGCCCTGGTGTCGGGGTACAGCCCCAGCATTTT
v_call: TRBV5-1; j_call: TRBJ2-7; clone_size: -; d_call: -; cdr3_aa: CASSLAAPSYEQYF; cdr3_nt: TGCGCCAGCAGCTTGGCCGCACCAAGCTACGAGCAGTACTTC
v_call: TRBV7-8; j_call: TRBJ2-5; clone_size: -; d_call: -; cdr3_aa: CASSLEPGLETQYF; cdr3_nt: TGTGCCAGCAGCTTAGAGCCGGGGCTAGAGACCCAGTACTTC
v_call: TRBV6-2/TRBV6-3; j_call: TRBJ2-1; clone_size: -; d_call: TRBD2; cdr3_aa: CASSEFVGTSASGQFF; cdr3_nt: TGTGCCAGCAGTGAATTCGTAGGGACTAGCGCCTCCGGGCAGTTCTTC
v_call: TRBV3-1; j_call: TRBJ2-1; clone_size: -; d_call: -; cdr3_aa: CASSLTTGAYNEQFF; cdr3_nt: TGTGCCAGCAGCCTCACGACGGGGGCCTACAATGAGCAGTTCTTC
v_call: TRBV12-3/TRBV12-4; j_call: TRBJ2-3; clone_size: few; d_call: -; cdr3_aa: CASRRGSGASTDTQYF; cdr3_nt: TGTGCCAGCAGGCGGGGTAGCGGAGCTAGCACAGATACGCAGTATTTT
v_call: TRBV7-6; j_call: TRBJ2-2; clone_size: few; d_call: -; cdr3_aa: CASAVKFESGELFF; cdr3_nt: TGTGCCAGCGCTGTAAAGTTTGAGTCCGGGGAGCTGTTTTTT
v_call: TRBV7-9; j_call: TRBJ1-1; clone_size: few; d_call: -; cdr3_aa: CASSFRVEAFF; cdr3_nt: TGTGCCAGCAGCTTCAGGGTTGAAGCTTTCTTT
v_call: TRBV7-6; j_call: TRBJ1-4; clone_size: -; d_call: -; cdr3_aa: CASSPWARGTNEKLFF; cdr3_nt: TGTGCCAGCAGCCCCTGGGCCCGGGGGACTAATGAAAAACTGTTTTTT
v_call: TRBV6-6; j_call: TRBJ1-2; clone_size: -; d_call: TRBD1; cdr3_aa: CASSYSRRGLHGYTF; cdr3_nt: TGTGCCAGCAGTTACTCCCGCAGGGGGCTTCATGGCTACACCTTC
v_call: TRBV7-9; j_call: TRBJ1-1; clone_size: -; d_call: -; cdr3_aa: CASSLGPMRVSGNTEAFF; cdr3_nt: TGTGCCAGCAGCTTAGGCCCGATGAGGGTGAGTGGGAACACTGAAGCTTTCTTT
v_call: TRBV27; j_call: TRBJ2-3; clone_size: -; d_call: -; cdr3_aa: CASPPPGALSTDTQYF; cdr3_nt: TGTGCCAGCCCCCCCCCTGGGGCCCTTAGCACAGATACGCAGTATTTT
v_call: TRBV7-2; j_call: TRBJ2-5; clone_size: -; d_call: -; cdr3_aa: CASSSGGDRVGWQETQYF; cdr3_nt: TGTGCCAGCAGCTCCGGGGGGGACAGGGTAGGGTGGCAAGAGACCCAGTACTTC
v_call: TRBV6-1; j_call: TRBJ2-1; clone_size: few; d_call: TRBD1; cdr3_aa: CAYRGAIGEQFF; cdr3_nt: TGTGCCTACAGGGGGGCAATAGGGGAGCAGTTCTTC
v_call: TRBV10-3; j_call: TRBJ2-3; clone_size: -; d_call: TRBD1; cdr3_aa: CAISFPPGQGTSTDTQYF; cdr3_nt: TGTGCCATCAGTTTTCCTCCGGGACAGGGAACTAGCACAGATACGCAGTATTTT
v_call: TRBV7-3; j_call: TRBJ2-7; clone_size: -; d_call: -; cdr3_aa: CASSQSGYHEQYF; cdr3_nt: TGTGCCAGCAGTCAAAGTGGGTACCACGAGCAGTACTTC
v_call: TRBV7-8; j_call: TRBJ2-3; clone_size: few; d_call: -; cdr3_aa: CASSLLGPSTDTQYF; cdr3_nt: TGTGCCAGCAGTCTGTTAGGCCCAAGCACAGATACGCAGTATTTT
v_call: TRBV7-9; j_call: TRBJ2-2; clone_size: -; d_call: TRBD2; cdr3_aa: CASSLTRTSTSGELFF; cdr3_nt: TGTGCCAGCAGCTTAACCCGGACTAGCACCTCCGGGGAGCTGTTTTTT
v_call: TRBV6-5; j_call: TRBJ2-1; clone_size: -; d_call: TRBD2; cdr3_aa: CASSLGTSGGIYNEQFF; cdr3_nt: TGTGCCAGCAGCCTGGGGACTAGCGGGGGGATATACAATGAGCAGTTCTTC
v_call: TRBV7-6; j_call: TRBJ2-7; clone_size: -; d_call: TRBD1; cdr3_aa: CASSFGQGTYEQYF; cdr3_nt: TGTGCCAGCAGCTTCGGACAGGGCACCTACGAGCAGTACTTC
v_call: TRBV20-1; j_call: TRBJ1-1; clone_size: -; d_call: -; cdr3_aa: CSARDLGPGGTGQAEAFF; cdr3_nt: TGCAGTGCTAGAGATCTGGGACCGGGGGGAACAGGCCAGGCTGAAGCTTTCTTT
v_call: TRBV15; j_call: TRBJ1-2; clone_size: few; d_call: -; cdr3_aa: CATSRDLVNREFAGYTF; cdr3_nt: TGTGCCACCAGCAGAGATCTCGTAAACAGGGAGTTTGCTGGCTACACCTTC
v_call: TRBV27; j_call: TRBJ2-7; clone_size: -; d_call: -; cdr3_aa: CASSLSRIGDHEQYF; cdr3_nt: TGTGCCAGCAGTTTATCGAGAATCGGGGACCACGAGCAGTACTTC
v_call: TRBV7-8; j_call: TRBJ1-1; clone_size: few; d_call: -; cdr3_aa: CASSPERRMNTEAFF; cdr3_nt: TGTGCCAGCAGCCCTGAACGGCGGATGAACACTGAAGCTTTCTTT
v_call: TRBV6-1; j_call: TRBJ2-2; clone_size: -; d_call: -; cdr3_aa: CASTEGGFRELFF; cdr3_nt: TGTGCCAGCACCGAAGGGGGGTTCAGGGAGCTGTTTTTT
v_call: TRBV2; j_call: TRBJ1-1; clone_size: few; d_call: -; cdr3_aa: CASSGRDTLNTEAFF; cdr3_nt: TGTGCCAGCAGCGGACGGGACACCTTGAACACTGAAGCTTTCTTT
v_call: TRBV6-6; j_call: TRBJ2-1; clone_size: -; d_call: -; cdr3_aa: CASSLPGVNEQFF; cdr3_nt: TGTGCCAGCAGTTTACCCGGGGTCAATGAGCAGTTCTTC
v_call: TRBV27; j_call: TRBJ2-2; clone_size: few; d_call: TRBD2; cdr3_aa: CASSPYQTLAGGSAGELFF; cdr3_nt: TGTGCCAGCAGTCCCTACCAAACACTAGCGGGGGGATCTGCCGGGGAGCTGTTTTTT
v_call: TRBV6-2/TRBV6-3; j_call: TRBJ2-7; clone_size: -; d_call: TRBD1; cdr3_aa: CASSSFDRGPYEQYF; cdr3_nt: TGTGCCAGCAGTTCCTTCGACAGGGGTCCCTACGAGCAGTACTTC
v_call: TRBV12-3/TRBV12-4; j_call: TRBJ2-5; clone_size: -; d_call: TRBD2; cdr3_aa: CASSSGSSGTEETQYF; cdr3_nt: TGTGCCAGCAGTTCTGGGAGTAGCGGGACTGAAGAGACCCAGTACTTC
v_call: TRBV7-9; j_call: TRBJ2-3; clone_size: -; d_call: -; cdr3_aa: CASSLGVAGTDTQYF; cdr3_nt: TGTGCCAGCAGCTTAGGGGTAGCGGGCACAGATACGCAGTATTTT
v_call: TRBV4-3; j_call: TRBJ1-1; clone_size: -; d_call: -; cdr3_aa: CASSQEGPRQLITEAFF; cdr3_nt: TGCGCCAGCAGCCAAGAGGGGCCTAGACAGTTGATCACTGAAGCTTTCTTT
v_call: TRBV20-1; j_call: TRBJ2-3; clone_size: -; d_call: -; cdr3_aa: CSARGGGQRTDTQYF; cdr3_nt: TGCAGTGCTAGGGGTGGCGGACAGCGCACAGATACGCAGTATTTT
v_call: TRBV7-2; j_call: TRBJ2-4; clone_size: -; d_call: -; cdr3_aa: CASRAGNIQYF; cdr3_nt: TGTGCCAGCAGGGCGGGAAACATTCAGTACTTC
v_call: TRBV9; j_call: TRBJ1-3; clone_size: once; d_call: -; cdr3_aa: CASSVYQDSGNTIYF; cdr3_nt: TGTGCCAGCAGCGTTTACCAGGACTCTGGAAACACCATATATTTT
v_call: TRBV19; j_call: TRBJ1-1; clone_size: -; d_call: -; cdr3_aa: CASSTSARGNTEAFF; cdr3_nt: TGTGCCAGTAGTACTTCCGCCAGGGGGAACACTGAAGCTTTCTTT
v_call: TRBV7-9; j_call: TRBJ2-7; clone_size: -; d_call: TRBD1; cdr3_aa: CASSFEPGQGTGEQYF; cdr3_nt: TGTGCCAGCAGCTTCGAACCGGGACAGGGGACGGGGGAGCAGTACTTC
v_call: TRBV6-1; j_call: TRBJ2-3; clone_size: -; d_call: -; cdr3_aa: CASSESRGPEDTQYF; cdr3_nt: TGTGCCAGCAGTGAATCGAGGGGCCCTGAGGATACGCAGTATTTT
v_call: TRBV4-1; j_call: TRBJ2-1; clone_size: many; d_call: TRBD2; cdr3_aa: CASSQEGLAGGLANYNEQFF; cdr3_nt: TGCGCCAGCAGCCAAGAGGGCCTAGCGGGGGGCCTGGCAAACTACAATGAGCAGTTCTTC
v_call: TRBV15; j_call: TRBJ1-4; clone_size: -; d_call: -; cdr3_aa: CATSRDLGGEKLFF; cdr3_nt: TGTGCCACCAGCAGAGATTTGGGGGGGGAAAAACTGTTTTTT
v_call: TRBV4-1; j_call: TRBJ2-2; clone_size: -; d_call: TRBD2; cdr3_aa: CASSQSSGGTGELFF; cdr3_nt: TGCGCCAGCAGCCAATCTAGCGGAGGGACCGGGGAGCTGTTTTTT
v_call: TRBV7-6; j_call: TRBJ2-5; clone_size: few; d_call: -; cdr3_aa: CASSPLGDPQETQYF; cdr3_nt: TGTGCCAGCAGCCCACTTGGGGATCCGCAAGAGACCCAGTACTTC
v_call: TRBV29-1; j_call: TRBJ1-5; clone_size: once; d_call: -; cdr3_aa: CSAGGGGDSNQPQHF; cdr3_nt: TGCAGCGCGGGAGGGGGGGGCGATAGCAATCAGCCCCAGCATTTT
v_call: TRBV7-2; j_call: TRBJ2-1; clone_size: many; d_call: -; cdr3_aa: CASSSPRLLPSGNEQFF; cdr3_nt: TGTGCCAGCAGCTCTCCGAGACTTCTGCCCTCGGGTAATGAGCAGTTCTTC
v_call: TRBV7-1; j_call: TRBJ2-1; clone_size: -; d_call: -; cdr3_aa: CASSPGSGTSYNEQFF; cdr3_nt: TGTGCCAGCAGCCCCGGGTCAGGGACCTCCTACAATGAGCAGTTCTTC
v_call: TRBV7-6; j_call: TRBJ2-2; clone_size: few; d_call: TRBD1; cdr3_aa: CASSPEDRGETGELFF; cdr3_nt: TGTGCCAGCAGCCCGGAAGACAGGGGGGAGACCGGGGAGCTGTTTTTT
v_call: TRBV11-2; j_call: TRBJ1-2; clone_size: -; d_call: -; cdr3_aa: CASSHDQGNGGNYGYTF; cdr3_nt: TGTGCCAGCAGCCACGACCAGGGAAATGGGGGGAACTATGGCTACACCTTC